The 10 T cell receptor beta chains given below trace back to one sample, sequenced in a study of OX40 agonist ivuxolimab in advanced cancers. Produced via immunoSEQ multiplex PCR; TCRdb's table is partial and in-frame only. The data show some 100,000 clones, about 85% seen once. Here the sequenced sample was CD4+ or CD8+ T cells sorted from blood, taken in a trial of the OX40 agonist ivuxolimab. The receptors originated from an adult with an advanced solid tumor such as melanoma, head and neck, liver or kidney cancer.

The chain joins TRBV4-2 to TRBJ2-3; possibly TRBD2 for D (7 bases). CDR3 length equals 14 residues. Germline CDR1 is LGHNA and CDR2 is YNFKEQ. The V gene lost 6 bases and the J gene lost 4 bases, with 14 bases spanning the gap. The CDR3 nucleotides read TGTGCCAGCAGAGGGGGGGGTTACGCAGATACGCAGTATTTT. Amino acids: CASRGGGYADTQYF.

The chain carries TRBV18 and TRBJ1-1; the D is unclear. This CDR3 comprises 14 residues. Trimming took 4 bases from V and 3 from J, leaving 12 bases between them. Germline loops: CDR1 KGHSH, CDR2 LQKENI. CDR3 in DNA: TGTGCCAGCTCACTCACGTTGGGAGACACTGAAGCTTTCTTT. It is translated as CASSLTLGDTEAFF.

The chain uses TRBV2 and TRBJ1-1; no definite D call. Germline V lookup: CDR1 SNHLY, CDR2 FYNNEI. The CDR3 runs to 10 residues. The germline V and J ends were trimmed by 8 bases and 6 bases, with 7 bases remaining between them. The DNA of the CDR3 is TGTGCCAGCGGCCAACCTGAAGCTTTCTTT. Translating it yields CASGQPEAFF.

This chain connects TRBV5-4 to TRBJ2-2; unclear D gene. The CDR3 length is 13 residues. Germline V gene sequence: CDR1 SGHNT, CDR2 YYREEE (reference sequence). V was trimmed by 4 bases and J by 6 bases, leaving 10 bases between them. CDR3 sequence: CASSPDKPGELFF. CDR3 nucleotides: TGTGCCAGCAGCCCAGACAAACCCGGGGAGCTGTTTTTT.

The rearrangement uses TRBV6-5 and TRBJ2-7, with TRBD2 identical over 7 bases. The J segment lost 6 bases and the V segment lost 5 bases, leaving 10 bases of the junction unmatched. The germline gives CDR1 MNHEY, CDR2 SVGAGI. There are 14 residues in the CDR3. CDR3 bases: TGTGCCAGCAGTACCGGGACTAAGCGGAGCGAGCAGTACTTC. The encoded protein is CASSTGTKRSEQYF.

The V call is TRBV6-5, the J call TRBJ1-3, with 7 bases lining up with TRBD1. This CDR3 has 15 residues. Looked up from germline, CDR1 is MNHEY and CDR2 is SVGAGI. V dropped 2 bases and J dropped 1; count of bases not matched to a gene: 2. The CDR3 region is CASSYGQESGNTIYF. The CDR3 nucleotides are TGTGCCAGCAGTTACGGACAGGAATCTGGAAACACCATATATTTT.

CDR3 DNA: TGTGCCAGCAGTGAGGGACTAGCGGGGGTCAATGAGCAGTTCTTC. Amino acids: CASSEGLAGVNEQFF. This sequence joins TRBV2 and TRBJ2-1; TRBD2 matches 14 bases. V shed 3 bases and J 6 bases; nucleotides not matched to a gene: 1. Germline V gene lookup returns CDR1 SNHLY and CDR2 FYNNEI. The CDR3 runs 15 residues.

The chain recombines TRBV5-1 with TRBJ2-5; D possibly uses TRBD1 or TRBD2 (5 bases each). TRBJ2-7 matches the DNA end more closely, so the J call is doubtful. This CDR3 is 16 amino acids long. Germline-derived CDR1 and CDR2 are SGHRS and YFSETQ. CDR3 DNA sequence: TGCGCCAGCAGCTTGGGGGTTGGGACGGGTGCCTACGAGCAGTACTTC. It is translated as CASSLGVGTGAYEQYF.

V and J are TRBV5-4 and TRBJ2-3; D is undetermined. CDR1 is SGHNT, CDR2 YYREEE, per germline (reference sequence). The V end lost 6 bases, the J end lost 2 bases, and 13 bases lay between the germline ends. CDR3 length: 14 residues. The chain's CDR3 is CASKWAETTDTQYF. The CDR3 DNA reads TGTGCCAGCAAGTGGGCAGAGACCACAGATACGCAGTATTTT.

V is TRBV11-2 and J is TRBJ2-3; D unresolved. V lost 1 base and J 4 bases, leaving 12 bases between the germline ends. The CDR3 is made up of 15 amino acids. The germline CDR1 and CDR2 sequences are SGHAT and FQNNGV. CDR3 bases: TGTGCCAGCAGCTTAGGCCAGGTTAAGGCAGATACGCAGTATTTT. Its protein product is CASSLGQVKADTQYF.